The clone carrying this T cell receptor (beta chain) was counted between two and nine times. The assay was immunoSEQ multiplex PCR, and TCRdb's table has in-frame clones only and misses some. Counted here are under 250,000 clones, about 89% occurring once; the ten biggest clones make up about 5%. The sample comes from a study of blood T cell repertoires in COVID-19. The V segment lost 7 bases and the J segment 9 bases; nucleotides outside the gene matches: 13. This CDR3 contains 16 residues. Germline V CDR1 and CDR2: SGHTA, FQGNSA. This receptor was taken from a middle-aged woman with acute or convalescent COVID-19. The chain recombines TRBV7-2 with TRBJ2-1, with 12 bases aligning to TRBD1. Material for sequencing was peripheral blood. The chain's CDR3 is CASTNLPGQGASEQFF. The CDR3 DNA sequence: TGTGCCAGCACCAACCTACCGGGACAGGGGGCGTCTGAGCAGTTCTTC.